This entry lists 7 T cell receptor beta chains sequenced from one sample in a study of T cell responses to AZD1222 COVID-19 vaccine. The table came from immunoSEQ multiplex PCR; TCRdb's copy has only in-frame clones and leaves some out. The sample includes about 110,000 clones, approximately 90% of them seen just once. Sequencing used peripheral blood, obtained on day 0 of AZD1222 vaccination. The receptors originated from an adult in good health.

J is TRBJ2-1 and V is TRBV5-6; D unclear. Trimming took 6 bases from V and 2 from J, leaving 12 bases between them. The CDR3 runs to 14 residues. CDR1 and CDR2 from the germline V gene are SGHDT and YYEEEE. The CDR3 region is CASKGFSAYNEQFF. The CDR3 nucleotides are TGTGCCAGCAAAGGGTTCTCGGCCTACAATGAGCAGTTCTTC.

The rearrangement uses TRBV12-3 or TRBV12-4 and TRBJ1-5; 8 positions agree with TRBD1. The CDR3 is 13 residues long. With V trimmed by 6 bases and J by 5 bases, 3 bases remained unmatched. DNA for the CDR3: TGTGCCAGCAGCCGACAGGGGCATCAGCCCCAGCATTTT. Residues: CASSRQGHQPQHF.

This chain's CDR3 is CASSYPRGPANYGYTF. The CDR3 bases are TGTGCCAGCAGCTACCCACGAGGCCCCGCTAACTATGGCTACACCTTC. This chain uses TRBV5-4 with TRBJ1-2, with no clear D. Germline values: CDR1 SGHNT, CDR2 YYREEE (reference sequence). The V and J ends lost 3 bases and 0 bases respectively, with 15 bases between them. The CDR3 length is 16 residues.

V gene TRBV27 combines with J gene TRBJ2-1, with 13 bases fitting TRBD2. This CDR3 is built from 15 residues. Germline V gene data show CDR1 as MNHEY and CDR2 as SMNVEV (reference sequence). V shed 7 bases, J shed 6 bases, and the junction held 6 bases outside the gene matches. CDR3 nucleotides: TGTGCCAGCACCAAACTAGCGGGAGGGCGCAATGAGCAGTTCTTC. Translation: CASTKLAGGRNEQFF.

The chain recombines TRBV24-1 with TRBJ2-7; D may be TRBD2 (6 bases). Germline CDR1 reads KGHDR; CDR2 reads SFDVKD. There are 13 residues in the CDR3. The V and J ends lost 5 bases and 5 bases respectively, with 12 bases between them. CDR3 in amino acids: CATSVAGTDEQYF. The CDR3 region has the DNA TGTGCCACCAGTGTAGCAGGGACTGACGAGCAGTACTTC.

The CDR3 region has the DNA TGTGCCAGCAGCTCCGGGACTACCAGGGTATATGAGCAGTTCTTC. Amino acids: CASSSGTTRVYEQFF. The chain recombines TRBV5-4 with TRBJ2-1; TRBD2 agrees at 7 bases. Germline CDR1 and CDR2: SGHNT and YYREEE (reference sequence). Trimming at V came to 3 bases and at J to 8 bases, leaving 11 bases not matched to a gene. There are 15 residues in the CDR3.

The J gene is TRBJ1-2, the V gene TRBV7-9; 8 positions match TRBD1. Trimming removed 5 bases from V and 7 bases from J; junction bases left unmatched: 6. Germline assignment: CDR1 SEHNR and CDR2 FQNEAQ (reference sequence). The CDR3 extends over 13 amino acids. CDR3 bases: TGTGCCAGCAGCGCTGGACAGGGTTTTGGCTACACCTTC. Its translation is CASSAGQGFGYTF.